A single sample gave rise to the 21 T cell receptor beta chains below, sequenced in a study of post-analysis software for immune sequencing data. The antigens these receptors bind are not known. Study-level points and caveats: Patients used about 5 TRBV segments, including TRBV5-6, TRBV5-1 and TRBV20-1, more often than controls.

Unique molecular identifiers had been added to the TCR beta cDNA libraries. TCRdb re-derived calls from the PCR reads in MiXCR, one entry per CDR3 protein. The data show about 620,000 distinct CDR3 sequences, with 40% to 50% seen just once and under 2% held by the top ten. The specimen was blood. Receptors were obtained from a girl between 10 and 17 years old with multiple sclerosis.

The chain is built from TRBV9 and TRBJ1-4, with TRBD1 as a possible D gene (5 bases). The length of the CDR3 is 15 residues. Between the trimmed V and J ends, which lost 2 bases and 4 bases, there was a span of 12 bases. Germline CDR1 SGDLS, CDR2 YYNGEE. Here the CDR3 DNA reads TGTGCCAGCAGCGTTCAGGCAGGGAATAATGAAAAACTGTTTTTT. Its protein is CASSVQAGNNEKLFF.

This clonotype was counted only a few times. The J gene is TRBJ2-1, the V gene TRBV7-9; 8 bases line up with TRBD2. Germline V gene data show CDR1 as SEHNR and CDR2 as FQNEAQ (reference sequence). The CDR3 length is 17 residues. V shed 1 base and J 1 base; nucleotides not matched to a gene: 6. This CDR3 reads CASSLEGSGTSYNEQFF. The CDR3 DNA sequence: TGTGCCAGCAGCTTAGAAGGTAGCGGGACGTCCTACAATGAGCAGTTCTTC.

The V call is TRBV27, the J call TRBJ2-5, with D unresolved. Germline values: CDR1 MNHEY, CDR2 SMNVEV (reference sequence). CDR3 size: 13 residues. V lost 6 bases and J 1 base, leaving 9 bases between the germline ends. The CDR3 DNA is TGTGCCAGCAGCAACCACACCCAAGAGACCCAGTACTTC. It specifies CASSNHTQETQYF.

The chain employs TRBV12-3 or TRBV12-4 and TRBJ2-3; the D is unclear. The ends were cut back, 4 bases at V and 5 bases at J, with 16 bases in the middle. This CDR3 comprises 15 residues. Here the CDR3 reads CASSYATVRRDTQYF. For the CDR3, the DNA is TGTGCCAGCAGTTACGCGACTGTCCGTAGAGATACGCAGTATTTT.

The rearrangement uses TRBV3-1 and TRBJ1-2; unclear D gene. The length of the CDR3 is 14 residues. V was trimmed by 4 bases and J by 3 bases, leaving 12 bases between them. Germline assignment: CDR1 LGHDT and CDR2 YNNKEL (reference sequence). The CDR3 region has the DNA TGTGCCAGCAGCCGCCAGAGACACTACTATGGCTACACCTTC. Amino acid sequence: CASSRQRHYYGYTF.

This clonotype was picked up a small number of times. This sequence joins TRBV12-3 or TRBV12-4 and TRBJ1-5; D not certain. The CDR3 sequence is 13 residues long. Between the trimmed V and J ends, which lost 6 bases and 0 bases, there was a span of 6 bases. CDR3 nucleotide sequence: TGTGCCAGCAGCATGAATAGCAATCAGCCCCAGCATTTT. Its protein is CASSMNSNQPQHF.

This chain joins TRBV5-6 and TRBJ1-2, with D possibly matching TRBD1 (5 bases). CDR1 is SGHDT, CDR2 YYEEEE, per germline. Deletions cut 7 bases from V and 4 bases from J, with 14 bases between. CDR3 size: 13 residues. The chain's CDR3 is CASVMWGIYGYTF. CDR3 nucleotides: TGTGCCAGCGTGATGTGGGGGATCTATGGCTACACCTTC.

This clonotype was counted only a few times. The chain employs TRBV6-6 and TRBJ2-5, with a weak D call TRBD2 (5 bases). CDR3 size: 12 residues. The V gene lost 8 bases and the J gene lost 9 bases, with 16 bases spanning the gap. CDR1 is MNHNY, CDR2 SVGAGI, per germline (reference sequence). CDR3 loop: CASLMTGSAQYF. DNA for the CDR3: TGTGCCAGCCTCATGACTGGGAGTGCCCAGTACTTC.

This sequence joins TRBV7-9 and TRBJ2-3, with D unresolved. V shed 5 bases and J shed 4 bases, with 13 bases lying between them. The CDR3 sequence is 14 residues long. Germline CDR1 SEHNR, CDR2 FQNEAQ (reference sequence). DNA of the CDR3: TGTGCCAGCAGCCAGACGAGGCCCGCAGATACGCAGTATTTT. Translated: CASSQTRPADTQYF.

The chain carries TRBV20-1 and TRBJ2-3; possibly TRBD2 for D (6 bases). The CDR3 is made up of 15 amino acids. The V end lost 3 bases, the J end lost 0 bases, and 13 bases lay between the germline ends. Germline CDR1 reads DFQATT; CDR2 reads SNEGSKA (reference sequence). The CDR3 spells CSARASVPSTDTQYF. The DNA of the CDR3 is TGCAGTGCTAGGGCTAGCGTGCCTAGCACAGATACGCAGTATTTT.

In this sample, this clonotype turned up a few times. The rearrangement joins TRBV6-5 to TRBJ2-1, with 9 nucleotides matching TRBD1. There are 15 residues in the CDR3. Germline V gene lookup returns CDR1 MNHEY and CDR2 SVGAGI. The V and J ends lost 1 base and 8 bases, in that order; junction bases with no gene match: 6. The CDR3: CASSYYRQGDDEQFF. CDR3 coding DNA: TGTGCCAGCAGTTACTACAGACAGGGGGACGATGAGCAGTTCTTC.

The chain carries TRBV19 and TRBJ2-3, with 9 positions matching TRBD1. Germline CDR1 is LNHDA and CDR2 is SQIVND (reference sequence). This CDR3 is 15 amino acids long. Trimming cost V 4 bases and J 2 bases; bases outside gene matches: 4. DNA for the CDR3: TGTGCCAGTAGTAGGACAGGGGACCCCACAGATACGCAGTATTTT. It translates to CASSRTGDPTDTQYF.

The chain employs TRBV12-3 or TRBV12-4 and TRBJ1-2; D is possibly TRBD1 (6 bases). V was shortened by 3 bases and J by 7 bases, with 12 bases between the two germline ends. The CDR3 has 13 amino acids. CDR3 DNA sequence: TGTGCCAGCAGTTTCTCAGGGGAAGGTGGCTACACCTTC. Translation gives CASSFSGEGGYTF.

The chain has TRBV10-3 and TRBJ2-5, with 12 bases fitting TRBD2. This CDR3 is built from 16 residues. Per the germline V gene, CDR1 is ENHRY and CDR2 is SYGVKD. With V trimmed by 3 bases and J by 2 bases, 4 bases remained unmatched. The CDR3 DNA reads as TGTGCCATCAGTGAACCTAGCGGGAGGGATCAAGAGACCCAGTACTTC. Translation: CAISEPSGRDQETQYF.

This clonotype was detected only a few times. J is TRBJ1-2 and V is TRBV6-5, with D possibly TRBD1 on 6 matching bases. This CDR3 comprises 15 residues. CDR1 and CDR2 (germline): MNHEY, SVGAGI. Trimming took off 7 bases at V and 4 bases at J, with 19 bases between the two ends. CDR3 region: CASKNGAQGGYGYTF. The CDR3 nucleotides read TGTGCCAGCAAAAACGGGGCACAGGGCGGCTATGGCTACACCTTC.

This clonotype has only a few counts. The chain uses TRBV27 and TRBJ2-1, with D tentatively TRBD2 (6 bases). V lost 8 bases and J lost 5, with 13 bases in between. The CDR3 sequence is 13 residues long. Germline CDR1 is MNHEY and CDR2 is SMNVEV (reference sequence). CDR3 sequence (DNA): TGTGCCAGCCGAGGTAGCGGCCACAATGAGCAGTTCTTC. Protein: CASRGSGHNEQFF.

This clonotype showed up just a few times. The chain uses TRBV27 and TRBJ2-1, with 12 nucleotides matching TRBD2. The CDR3 is 18 amino acids. Germline CDR1 MNHEY, CDR2 SMNVEV (reference sequence). Trimming at V came to 4 bases and at J to 1 base, leaving 8 bases not matched to a gene. CDR3 nucleotides: TGTGCCAGCAGTTCCCTACCGGGACTAGCGGGTTCCTACAATGAGCAGTTCTTC. Its protein is CASSSLPGLAGSYNEQFF.

The CDR3 loop is CSARGPSYEQYF. CDR3 nucleotide sequence: TGCAGTGCTAGAGGACCTAGTTACGAGCAGTACTTC. This chain links TRBV20-1 with TRBJ2-5; D uncertain. The J call may be in error: the DNA end matches TRBJ2-7 better. The CDR3 loop spans 12 amino acids. The germline gives CDR1 DFQATT, CDR2 SNEGSKA (reference sequence).

The V and J genes are TRBV10-3 and TRBJ2-1; D might be TRBD2 (7 bases). The CDR3 has 16 amino acids. Germline assignment: CDR1 ENHRY and CDR2 SYGVKD. Trimming left V 4 bases short and J 0 bases short, with 13 bases between. CDR3 sequence reads: CAISGQGRASYNEQFF. The CDR3 nucleotides are TGTGCCATCAGTGGTCAGGGGAGGGCCTCCTACAATGAGCAGTTCTTC.

This chain joins TRBV7-9 and TRBJ2-3; no definite D call. This CDR3 has 13 amino acids. Per the germline V gene, CDR1 is SEHNR and CDR2 is FQNEAQ (reference sequence). CDR3 region: CAIFRLSTDTQYF. The CDR3 nucleotides are TGTGCGATATTCAGGTTAAGCACAGATACGCAGTATTTT. Combining the CDR3 with reference TRBV7-9 and TRBJ2-3 gives the whole variable domain DTGVSQNPRHKITKRGQNVTFRCDPISEHNRLYWYRQTLGQGPEFLTYFQNEAQLEKSRLLSDRFSAERPKGSFSTLEIQRTEQGDSAMYLCAIFRLSTDTQYFGPGTRLTVL.

This clonotype was counted a few times. The genes are TRBV27 and TRBJ2-7; D is possibly TRBD1 or TRBD2 (5 bases each). The CDR3 is 14 amino acids. CDR1 is MNHEY, CDR2 SMNVEV, per germline (reference sequence). With 7 bases removed from V and 1 base from J, the gap between germline ends came to 14 bases. The CDR3 DNA reads TGTGCCAGCAACCATAGGGACGGGTCCTACGAGCAGTACTTC. It encodes CASNHRDGSYEQYF.